Sequencing of this TCR beta chain was carried out in a study of lymphopenia after photon versus proton radiotherapy. Germline V gene data show CDR1 as MRHNA and CDR2 as SNTAGT. The CDR3 has 14 amino acids. The V end lost 5 bases, the J end lost 0 bases, and 5 bases lay between the germline ends. For this clone: The antigen remains unidentified.

Study observations and caveats: Post-nadir TCR diversity decline inversely tracked overall survival among those who died. Better survival with proton therapy was suggested as possible, not demonstrated.

Assay: immunoSEQ multiplex PCR; the TCRdb copy retains only in-frame clones and omits some. This table holds about 68,000 clones, approximately 91% found once. The specimen was peripheral blood, collected from a patient treated with photon-based radiotherapy. The sequence derives from a woman in her 70s with pancreatic cancer. V and J are TRBV6-4 and TRBJ2-6; D remains ambiguous. CDR3 residues: CASSQTSGANVLTF. In DNA, the CDR3 is TGTGCCAGCAGTCAAACCTCTGGGGCCAACGTCCTGACTTTC.